The rows below give T cell receptor beta chains drawn from one sample of a study of blood T cell repertoires in COVID-19. Clones were read by immunoSEQ multiplex PCR, and TCRdb kept only the in-frame ones, dropping some. The table includes roughly 250,000 clones, roughly 80% detected once. Sample: peripheral blood. These receptor sequences come from a woman in her forties or fifties with acute or convalescent COVID-19. The CDR3 runs from the conserved cysteine through the conserved F or W. Fields, in order: D gene, V gene, J gene, CDR3 protein. D genes are given only for firm matches.

TRBD1,TRBV5-1,TRBJ1-6,CASSLTGVSPLHF
-,TRBV27,TRBJ2-2,CASSLTRPGELFF
-,TRBV29-1,TRBJ1-5,CSVSDGVLGNQPQHF
TRBD2,TRBV5-1,TRBJ2-7,CASSLGTSAYEQYF
-,TRBV6-5,TRBJ2-1,CASSRDYNEQFF
-,TRBV3-1/TRBV3-2,TRBJ2-7,CASSQYKGGEQYF
-,TRBV9,TRBJ1-3,CASSTDFYGGNTIYF
-,TRBV7-9,TRBJ1-6,CASSLEGSPLHF
-,TRBV3-1/TRBV3-2,TRBJ1-5,CASSQRTGNQPQHF
TRBD1,TRBV4-1,TRBJ2-1,CASSQGQGNFLFNEQFF
-,TRBV6-5,TRBJ2-1,CASSQEPGGYNEQFF
-,TRBV7-2,TRBJ2-2,CASSLARRTGELFF
-,TRBV5-1,TRBJ1-3,CASSLAGRDSGNTIYF
-,TRBV14,TRBJ1-6,CASSQNRFRNSPLHF
TRBD1,TRBV27,TRBJ1-5,CASSQGLRQPQHF